One and the same sample provided the 32 T cell receptor beta chains below, sequenced in a study of human T cells and chemical hapten exposure. The time point: pre-sensitization, week 0. Treatment described: therapeutic diphenylcyclopropenone sensitization with weekly scalp DPC. TCRdb recomputed calls from the RACE reads with MiXCR, one row per CDR3 protein. The sample yields 350,000 to 400,000 distinct CDR3 sequences, 5.1% seen once. Source: whole blood, taken in connection with sensitization to the hapten diphenylcyclopropenone (DPC). All receptors derive from a woman aged 50 to 60 with alopecia areata. Some clones in this sample may be carry-over from other donors' samples.

J is TRBJ1-4 and V is TRBV27; 8 bases match TRBD1. Trimming removed 5 bases from V and 8 bases from J; junction bases left unmatched: 10. CDR1 is MNHEY and CDR2 is SMNVEV in the germline V gene (reference sequence). CDR3 length: 15 amino acids. This CDR3 reads CASSPQGARVEKLFF. The DNA of the CDR3 is TGTGCCAGCAGTCCCCAGGGGGCGCGAGTCGAAAAACTGTTTTTT.

The CDR3: CASSQSRPYTGELFF. In DNA form, the CDR3 reads TGCGCCAGCAGTCAAAGTAGGCCCTACACCGGGGAGCTGTTTTTT. The V gene is TRBV23-1, the J gene TRBJ2-2, with no clear D. TRBV23-1 is recorded as an ORF, its role being uncertain. The CDR3 loop spans 15 amino acids. V lost 2 bases to trimming and J lost 3 bases, with 10 bases between them.

The chain is built from TRBV18 and TRBJ1-4, with D hard to call. Germline CDR1 is KGHSH and CDR2 is LQKENI. This CDR3 has 17 residues. The V gene lost 2 bases and the J gene lost 0 bases, with 13 bases spanning the gap. As DNA, the CDR3 is TGTGCCAGCTCACCATTGGGCAGTAATCCAACTAATGAAAAACTGTTTTTT. Residues: CASSPLGSNPTNEKLFF.

The chain uses TRBV7-6 and TRBJ2-7, with no clear D. V lost 1 base, J lost 3 bases, and 13 bases lay in between. The CDR3 is made up of 15 amino acids. Germline assignment: CDR1 SGHVS and CDR2 FNYEAQ. The CDR3 reads CASSLVYLRHYEQYF. The CDR3 bases are TGTGCCAGCAGCTTAGTATATTTGAGGCACTACGAGCAGTACTTC.

This clonotype was observed at least ten times. The chain couples TRBV7-9 to TRBJ2-1; 12 bases agree with TRBD1. Germline assignment: CDR1 SEHNR and CDR2 FQNEAQ (reference sequence). With V trimmed by 5 bases and J by 10 bases, 6 bases remained unmatched. The CDR3 contains 14 residues. The CDR3 region has the DNA TGTGCCAGCAGCCTGGGACAGGGGGCAGGAGAGCAGTTCTTC. Translation: CASSLGQGAGEQFF. Together with reference TRBV7-9 and TRBJ2-1, the CDR3 gives the full variable domain: DTGVSQNPRHKITKRGQNVTFRCDPISEHNRLYWYRQTLGQGPEFLTYFQNEAQLEKSRLLSDRFSAERPKGSFSTLEIQRTEQGDSAMYLCASSLGQGAGEQFFGPGTRLTVL.

This clonotype showed up many times. This chain joins TRBV4-1 and TRBJ2-1; unclear D gene. The ends were cut back, 0 bases at V and 0 bases at J, with 6 bases in the middle. CDR3 length equals 15 residues. The V gene's germline CDR1 is MGHRA and CDR2 YSYEKL. The CDR3: CASSQEQISYNEQFF. The CDR3 coding sequence is TGCGCCAGCAGCCAAGAACAGATCTCCTACAATGAGCAGTTCTTC.

The sample holds many counts of this clonotype. This sequence joins TRBV3-1 and TRBJ2-6; weak D call: TRBD2 (5 bases). The V end was cut by 0 bases, the J end by 2 bases, with 20 bases between. Germline values: CDR1 LGHDT, CDR2 YNNKEL (reference sequence). The CDR3 totals 20 residues. In nucleotides, the CDR3 is TGTGCCAGCAGCCAAGAATTTCTTGCCCCCCGGGGAACTGGGGCCAACGTCCTGACTTTC. It encodes CASSQEFLAPRGTGANVLTF.

This clonotype has a handful of counts. The genes are TRBV28 and TRBJ2-7, with D unclear. Germline V gives CDR1 MDHEN, CDR2 SYDVKM. The CDR3 length is 15 residues. Between the trimmed V and J ends, which lost 3 bases and 2 bases, there was a span of 14 bases. CDR3 in DNA: TGTGCCAGCAGTTTCGGATGGCCAGGACCCTACGAGCAGTACTTC. Protein: CASSFGWPGPYEQYF.

This clonotype turned up a few times. V gene TRBV6-6 combines with J gene TRBJ2-1, with 7 bases matching TRBD1. Per the germline V gene, CDR1 is MNHNY and CDR2 is SVGAGI (reference sequence). The CDR3 runs 15 residues. V was clipped by 7 bases and J by 7 bases; unmatched bases: 13. CDR3 region: CASILRNSRGNEQFF. CDR3 bases: TGTGCCAGCATCCTTCGGAACAGCAGGGGGAATGAGCAGTTCTTC.

This clonotype was observed a few times. The chain recombines TRBV28 with TRBJ1-1; no definite D call. V lost 3 bases, J lost 2 bases, and 7 bases lay in between. The CDR3 is made up of 13 amino acids. Germline CDR1 and CDR2: MDHEN and SYDVKM. CDR3 bases: TGTGCCAGCAGTTTCCGGGCAAACACTGAAGCTTTCTTT. As protein: CASSFRANTEAFF.

The chain couples TRBV29-1 to TRBJ2-7; 7 positions agree with TRBD1. Trimming took 5 bases from V and 2 from J; bases not matched to a gene: 3. The CDR3 covers 12 residues. Germline lookup yields CDR1 SQVTM and CDR2 ANQGSEA. CDR3: CSVSGTAYEQYF. In nucleotides, the CDR3 is TGCAGCGTTTCCGGGACAGCCTACGAGCAGTACTTC.

This clonotype was observed at least ten times. CDR3 sequence: CASSLSLGREAFF. CDR3 DNA sequence: TGTGCCAGCAGTTTAAGTCTCGGCAGGGAAGCTTTCTTT. The chain carries TRBV12-3 or TRBV12-4 and TRBJ1-1; D is uncertain. Trimming left V 2 bases short and J 8 bases short, with 12 bases between. This CDR3 region has 13 residues.

This clonotype occurred many times. The chain recombines TRBV29-1 with TRBJ1-4, with 8 positions matching TRBD1. Looked up from germline, CDR1 is SQVTM and CDR2 is ANQGSEA. V dropped 8 bases and J dropped 1; count of bases not matched to a gene: 9. CDR3 length equals 15 residues. CDR3 amino acids: CSTRTGGGTNEKLFF. The CDR3 DNA reads TGCAGCACCAGAACAGGGGGAGGAACTAATGAAAAACTGTTTTTT.

There are many counts of this clonotype. The chain recombines TRBV7-2 with TRBJ2-1; D call uncertain. The germline V gene encodes CDR1 SGHTA and CDR2 FQGNSA. There are 12 residues in the CDR3. V lost 2 bases and J lost 15, with 14 bases in between. CDR3 loop: CASSLFSPAPFF. CDR3 nucleotide sequence: TGTGCCAGCAGCTTATTCTCCCCGGCCCCGTTCTTC.

The J gene is TRBJ2-7, the V gene TRBV5-4; D not resolved. The germline V gene has CDR1 SGHNT and CDR2 YYREEE (reference sequence). The CDR3 length is 13 residues. The germline V and J ends were trimmed by 4 bases and 8 bases, with 16 bases remaining between them. Here the CDR3 DNA reads TGTGCCAGCAGCCCCGGGTCCGAGGTCAAGCAGTACTTC. Translating gives CASSPGSEVKQYF.

There are many counts of this clonotype. The J gene is TRBJ2-1, the V gene TRBV28; D possibly uses TRBD1 or TRBD2 (5 bases each). V gave up 4 bases and J gave up 9 bases, with 7 bases separating them. CDR3 length: 11 amino acids. In germline, CDR1 is MDHEN, CDR2 SYDVKM. The DNA of the CDR3 is TGTGCCAGCAGTTCCGGGGCTGAGCAGTTCTTC. This sequence encodes CASSSGAEQFF. The full variable domain, its missing parts supplied by reference TRBV28 and TRBJ2-1, is DVKVTQSSRYLVKRTGEKVFLECVQDMDHENMFWYRQDPGLGLRLIYFSYDVKMKEKGDIPEGYSVSREKKERFSLILESASTNQTSMYLCASSSGAEQFFGPGTRLTVL.

The V gene is TRBV7-2, the J gene TRBJ2-1, with 16 bases aligning to TRBD2. The CDR3 length is 19 residues. V was clipped by 3 bases and J by 0 bases; unmatched bases: 5. Germline assignment: CDR1 SGHTA and CDR2 FQGNSA. CDR3 sequence (DNA): TGTGCCAGCAGCTTTGCGGGACTAGCGGGAGGGAGCTCCTACAATGAGCAGTTCTTC. It specifies CASSFAGLAGGSSYNEQFF.

The chain carries TRBV20-1 and TRBJ2-1; D call uncertain. The germline V and J ends were trimmed by 1 base and 0 bases, with 7 bases remaining between them. The CDR3 runs 14 residues. CDR1 is DFQATT and CDR2 is SNEGSKA in the germline V gene (reference sequence). The CDR3 region has the DNA TGCAGTGCTAGAGTTTCGAGCTCCTACAATGAGCAGTTCTTC. Translation: CSARVSSSYNEQFF.

This clonotype came up a few times. The V call is TRBV19, the J call TRBJ2-3; D could derive from TRBD1 or TRBD2 (5 bases each). CDR3 size: 15 residues. Germline assignment: CDR1 LNHDA and CDR2 SQIVND (reference sequence). Trimming removed 7 bases at V and 2 bases at J, with 16 bases between. The CDR3 bases are TGTGCCAGTACCCCTCGGGGCGGATTCACAGATACGCAGTATTTT. Translation: CASTPRGGFTDTQYF.

This rearrangement joins TRBV20-1 to TRBJ1-4; unclear D gene. V was shortened by 1 base and J by 0 bases, with 6 bases between the two germline ends. The CDR3 length is 14 residues. CDR1 is DFQATT and CDR2 is SNEGSKA in the germline V gene (reference sequence). The CDR3 sequence is CSARAAATNEKLFF. DNA for the CDR3: TGCAGTGCTAGAGCCGCCGCAACTAATGAAAAACTGTTTTTT.

This clonotype was seen ten or more times. The chain combines TRBV2 with TRBJ1-5; D gene unclear. Trimming shortened V by 8 bases and J by 2 bases, and 13 bases separated the two germline ends. Germline-derived CDR1 and CDR2 are SNHLY and FYNNEI. This CDR3 has 14 amino acids. The CDR3 is CASRELYGNQPQHF. The CDR3 bases are TGTGCCAGCCGAGAGCTTTACGGCAATCAGCCCCAGCATTTT.

The table lists this clonotype with many counts. The chain uses TRBV7-2 and TRBJ2-5; no reliable D call. Trimming removed 2 bases at V and 5 bases at J, with 9 bases between. This CDR3 has 13 residues. Germline CDR1 reads SGHTA; CDR2 reads FQGNSA. CDR3 in DNA: TGTGCCAGCAGCTTAACAGCTCTCGAGACCCAGTACTTC. Its protein is CASSLTALETQYF.

This clonotype occurred many times. The chain combines TRBV24-1 with TRBJ1-2; 12 bases fit TRBD1. With 7 bases clipped from V and 8 bases from J, the junction kept 13 bases outside the gene matches. Looked up from germline, CDR1 is KGHDR and CDR2 is SFDVKD. The CDR3 totals 16 residues. The chain's CDR3 is CATSRAGTGGVGGYTF. The CDR3, as DNA: TGTGCCACCAGCCGCGCCGGGACAGGGGGCGTTGGCGGCTACACCTTC.

This clonotype was seen at least ten times. This chain connects TRBV12-3 or TRBV12-4 to TRBJ2-3; 9 bases match TRBD1. This CDR3 comprises 14 residues. Germline trimming cut 6 bases from V and 1 base from J; bases unmatched to any gene: 2. The CDR3 loop reads CASRRQGGTDTQYF. CDR3 DNA sequence: TGTGCCAGCAGGCGACAGGGGGGCACAGATACGCAGTATTTT.

This clonotype was seen ten or more times. This sequence joins TRBV29-1 and TRBJ1-1, with 11 positions matching TRBD1. V lost 7 bases, J lost 5 bases, and 6 bases stayed unmatched. Germline CDR1 reads SQVTM; CDR2 reads ANQGSEA. The CDR3 is made up of 13 amino acids. This chain's CDR3 is CSGGQGAKTEAFF. The CDR3 region has the DNA TGCAGCGGAGGACAGGGGGCGAAAACTGAAGCTTTCTTT.

DNA for the CDR3: TGTGCCAGCCGGTTGGGGGCCGGGATGAACACTGAAGCTTTCTTT. Its protein product is CASRLGAGMNTEAFF. The chain carries TRBV12-3 or TRBV12-4 and TRBJ1-1, with D tentatively TRBD1 (6 bases). V was shortened by 8 bases and J by 0 bases, with 16 bases between the two germline ends. The CDR3 extends over 15 amino acids.

In its sample, this clonotype was seen a few times. The chain has TRBV2 and TRBJ2-5; D call uncertain. Germline loops: CDR1 SNHLY, CDR2 FYNNEI. V dropped 5 bases and J dropped 1 base, with 5 bases sitting between them. This CDR3 is built from 12 residues. Written as DNA, the CDR3 is TGTGCCAGCAGTTGGATCCAAGAGACCCAGTACTTC. Translating gives CASSWIQETQYF.

This clonotype has at least ten counts. This chain uses TRBV5-1 with TRBJ2-3, with D tentatively TRBD2 (5 bases). CDR3 length: 15 amino acids. Germline assignment: CDR1 SGHRS and CDR2 YFSETQ. Trimming removed 1 base from V and 4 bases from J, with 13 bases in between. Here the CDR3 DNA reads TGCGCCAGCAGCTTGTCCGGGCTGGAGGCAGATACGCAGTATTTT. It is translated as CASSLSGLEADTQYF.

This clonotype came up a few times. The chain combines TRBV3-1 with TRBJ2-5; 7 nucleotides match TRBD1. Germline CDR1 is LGHDT and CDR2 is YNNKEL (reference sequence). V dropped 4 bases and J dropped 7; count of bases not matched to a gene: 6. This CDR3 is built from 13 residues. The CDR3 nucleotides read TGTGCCAGCAGCCGGACCCAGGGGGTGACCCAGTACTTC. Its translation is CASSRTQGVTQYF.

In its sample, this clonotype was seen many times. The CDR3 DNA reads TGTGCTAGTGGTTTGTGGGCAGGGGATCAGCCCCAGCATTTT. Translation gives CASGLWAGDQPQHF. The chain recombines TRBV12-5 with TRBJ1-5, with D possibly TRBD1 on 6 matching bases. CDR3 length: 14 amino acids. Trimming took 2 bases from V and 5 from J, leaving 10 bases between them. Germline CDR1 LGHNT, CDR2 FRNRAP. The full variable domain, in which reference TRBV12-5 and TRBJ1-5 provide the parts outside the CDR3, is DARVTQTPRHKVTEMGQEVTMRCQPILGHNTVFWYRQTMMQGLELLAYFRNRAPLDDSGMPKDRFSAEMPDATLATLKIQPSEPRDSAVYFCASGLWAGDQPQHFGDGTRLSIL.

This clonotype was detected a few times. J is TRBJ1-2 and V is TRBV10-3, with a weak D call TRBD1 (5 bases). CDR3 length equals 15 residues. Trimming stripped 0 bases from V and 2 bases from J, with 10 bases between. CDR1 and CDR2 from the germline V gene are ENHRY and SYGVKD. Here the CDR3 reads CAISESLGRNYGYTF. CDR3 in DNA: TGTGCCATCAGTGAGTCGTTGGGACGGAACTATGGCTACACCTTC.

The rearrangement joins TRBV5-1 to TRBJ2-2, with D unclear. V was pared by 3 bases and J by 0 bases, with 9 bases between. In germline, CDR1 is SGHRS, CDR2 YFSETQ. This CDR3 region has 15 residues. CDR3 loop: CASSYDYANTGELFF. The DNA of the CDR3 is TGCGCCAGCAGCTATGATTACGCGAACACCGGGGAGCTGTTTTTT.